Below, one T cell receptor beta chain is given with its context. The antigen remains unidentified. These data originate in a study of shared clonotypes between healthy human individuals. General observations from the study: Limited genetic and exposure-history diversity came from having few donors. Clonotype sharing levels among donors were expected to vary with sequencing depth. Among the subsets, naive ones generally showed larger estimated richness than memory ones.

The genomic DNA of each subset was split evenly across several immunoSEQ plates. TCRdb's copy holds only in-frame clones and misses some; the assay was immunoSEQ multiplex PCR. The sample consists of over a million clones, 95% to 97% of them appearing once. The sequence came from a man between 25 and 39 years old in good health. Material for sequencing was naive CD4+ T cells sorted from blood. The subset denotes: CD45RA+ positively selected.

The CDR3 bases are TGTGCCAGCAGTCTGTCCCCTAGCGGGAGGGCAGATACGCAGTATTTT. Its protein is CASSLSPSGRADTQYF. The chain joins TRBV6-6 to TRBJ2-3, with 12 nucleotides matching TRBD2. With 5 bases clipped from V and 4 bases from J, the junction kept 7 bases outside the gene matches. Germline V CDR1 and CDR2: MNHNY, SVGAGI (reference sequence). The CDR3 sequence is 16 residues long.